Listed below are T cell receptor beta chains from one sample, sequenced in a study of T cell changes during pregnancy in multiple sclerosis. Libraries were prepared by immunoSEQ multiplex PCR; TCRdb keeps only in-frame clonotypes and omits some of them. The sample consists of some 140,000 clones, about 95% of them appearing once. Specimen: peripheral blood, collected after pregnancy. The source of these receptors is a female donor with multiple sclerosis, enrolled in a pregnancy study. Each CDR3 is given with its conserved first and last residue. D genes are given only for firm matches. Clone size is given for some rows only: seen once, a few or many times, or a class if the clone is expanded.

. TRBJ2-7 TRBV7-2 . TGTGCCAGCAGCTTAAGTGTGGCCGCCGCCCCCTACGAGCAGTACTTC CASSLSVAAAPYEQYF
. TRBJ2-2 TRBV10-1 . TGCGCCAGCAGGTCGGTAGCGCCCCCAGGACGTAACACCGGGGAGCTGTTTTTT CASRSVAPPGRNTGELFF
once TRBJ2-2 TRBV2 TRBD2 TGTGCCAGCAGCGGGGCGCGGGGGGTAAACACCGGGGAGCTGTTTTTT CASSGARGVNTGELFF
. TRBJ2-1 TRBV7-9 . TGTGCCAGCAGCTTTTCCGTCAATGAGCAGTTCTTC CASSFSVNEQFF
. TRBJ2-6 TRBV18 TRBD1 TGTGCCAGCTCACCACCGGGGACAGGACACTCTGGGGCCAACGTCCTGACTTTC CASSPPGTGHSGANVLTF
. TRBJ2-3 TRBV5-1 TRBD2 TGCGCCAGCAGCTTGTGGTCCAGCGGGAGTAGTACAGATACGCAGTATTTT CASSLWSSGSSTDTQYF
. TRBJ1-3 TRBV6-6 . TGTGCCAGCGCCGAAACACACTCTGGAAACACCATATATTTT CASAETHSGNTIYF
. TRBJ2-1 TRBV28 TRBD2 TGTGCCAGCAGTTTATTGGGCGGGGCGGGAGTTGGTGAGCAGTTCTTC CASSLLGGAGVGEQFF
. TRBJ2-1 TRBV5-1 . TGCGCCAGCAGCCCGGGGGATAACAATGAGCAGTTCTTC CASSPGDNNEQFF
. TRBJ2-7 TRBV19 TRBD1 TGTGCCAGTGGGACAGGGACCGAGCAGTACTTC CASGTGTEQYF
. TRBJ2-3 TRBV19 TRBD1 TGTGCCAGTAGTATCCACGACAGGGGCGAAGATACGCAGTATTTT CASSIHDRGEDTQYF
. TRBJ2-6 TRBV2 TRBD2 TGTGCCGGGCGACGACTAGCGGGACTCTCTGGGGCCAACGTCCTGACTTTC CAGRRLAGLSGANVLTF
. TRBJ2-3 TRBV7-9 TRBD2 TGTGCCAGCAGCTTGACGGGAGGGACCCCAGATACGCAGTATTTT CASSLTGGTPDTQYF
. TRBJ1-5 TRBV6-5 . TGTGCCAGCAGTTACCGCGTAGGGGATCAGCCCCAGCATTTT CASSYRVGDQPQHF
. TRBJ1-5 TRBV5-1 TRBD1 TGCGCCAGCAGCTTAGGGACAGGAGACAATCAGCCCCAGCATTTT CASSLGTGDNQPQHF
. TRBJ2-7 TRBV19 . TGTGCCAGTAGTGAACAGGTAGGCAACGAGCAGTACTTC CASSEQVGNEQYF
once TRBJ2-5 TRBV2 . TGTGCCAGCCGCGGGGCAACCCAGTACTTC CASRGATQYF
. TRBJ1-1 TRBV19 TRBD1 TGTGCCAGTAGCTCGGGGACAGGGGGCGGCAACACTGAAGCTTTCTTT CASSSGTGGGNTEAFF
. TRBJ2-1 TRBV2 TRBD2 TGTGCCAGCAGTGAAGGGACTAGTAAGGTCTTC CASSEGTSKVF
. TRBJ2-7 TRBV10-3 . TGTGCCATTTCAGGAGGGGGCCTCTACGAGCAGTACTTC CAISGGGLYEQYF
. TRBJ2-7 TRBV7-9 . TGTGCCAGCAGCCGTACCTACGAGCAGTACTTC CASSRTYEQYF
. TRBJ2-5 TRBV6-4 . TGTGCCAGCAGTGGAGACAGGAGGAGAGAGACCCAGTACTTC CASSGDRRRETQYF
. TRBJ2-2 TRBV11-3 TRBD1 TGTGCCAGCAGCTCCCCCACAGGGGGCGACACCGGGGAGCTGTTTTTT CASSSPTGGDTGELFF
. TRBJ2-3 TRBV14 . TGTGCCAGCAGCCAAGTACGGAGGGAAGGAACGCAGTATTTT CASSQVRREGTQYF
. TRBJ2-3 TRBV18 . TGTGCCAGCTCACCACCAGGCCAGGGGAGCACAGATACGCAGTATTTT CASSPPGQGSTDTQYF
. TRBJ2-1 TRBV13 TRBD2 TGTGCCAGCAGCCCCAGCACTAGCGGGAGTGACAATGAGCAGTTCTTC CASSPSTSGSDNEQFF
. TRBJ2-3 TRBV9 TRBD2 TGTGCCAGCAGCGCCCCACTAGCGAACATAGGCACAGATACGCAGTATTTT CASSAPLANIGTDTQYF
. TRBJ2-3 TRBV28 TRBD2 TGTGCCAGCAGTATCCCGGGAGGGCCTCGAGGGCAGTATTTT CASSIPGGPRGQYF
. TRBJ1-6 TRBV25-1 TRBD1 TGTGCCAGCAGTGAATACCGACAGGGCCCTCATAATTCACCCCTCCACTTT CASSEYRQGPHNSPLHF
few TRBJ2-5 TRBV7-9 . TGTGCCAGCAGCTCCGCGGGATTCCGAGAGACCCAGTACTTC CASSSAGFRETQYF
once TRBJ2-7 TRBV27 . TGTGCCAGCAGTTATAACAGTCCCTACGAGCAGTACTTC CASSYNSPYEQYF
. TRBJ1-5 TRBV6-5 . TGTGCCAGCAGGGCGCTACAGGGCAATCAGCCCCAGCATTTT CASRALQGNQPQHF
. TRBJ2-3 TRBV5-4 TRBD2 TGTGCCAGCAGTCCAGGGACTAGCCTCGGGAGGTTAGGAGATACGCAGTATTTT CASSPGTSLGRLGDTQYF
once TRBJ1-1 TRBV9 . TGTGCCAGCAGCGCGGGGGGGATGGTCATGAACACTGAAGCTTTCTTT CASSAGGMVMNTEAFF
. TRBJ2-1 TRBV10-3 . TGTGCCATCAGTGCGGAGCGGTTGGGTGAGCAGTTCTTC CAISAERLGEQFF
. TRBJ1-4 TRBV4-2 . TGTGCCAGCAGCCCGGCGGCCAATGAAAAACTGTTTTTT CASSPAANEKLFF
. TRBJ1-4 TRBV28 . TGTGCCAGCAGTTTAGGGGGGATCATTGAAAAACTGTTTTTT CASSLGGIIEKLFF
. TRBJ2-3 TRBV18 TRBD1 TGTGCCAGCTCACCAAGAAACCCGGGACAGGTGACAGATACGCAGTATTTT CASSPRNPGQVTDTQYF
. TRBJ2-3 TRBV5-1 TRBD2 TGCGCCAGCAGCTTGAGTTGGACTAGCGGGAGTCTGGCCCCCACAGATACGCAGTATTTT CASSLSWTSGSLAPTDTQYF
. TRBJ1-6 TRBV6-5 TRBD1 TGTGCCAGCAGTTACTCCCTCACAGGGGGCTCACCCCTCCACTTT CASSYSLTGGSPLHF
. TRBJ2-3 TRBV2 TRBD1 TGTGCCAGCGGGGACAGTTCCACAGATACGCAGTATTTT CASGDSSTDTQYF